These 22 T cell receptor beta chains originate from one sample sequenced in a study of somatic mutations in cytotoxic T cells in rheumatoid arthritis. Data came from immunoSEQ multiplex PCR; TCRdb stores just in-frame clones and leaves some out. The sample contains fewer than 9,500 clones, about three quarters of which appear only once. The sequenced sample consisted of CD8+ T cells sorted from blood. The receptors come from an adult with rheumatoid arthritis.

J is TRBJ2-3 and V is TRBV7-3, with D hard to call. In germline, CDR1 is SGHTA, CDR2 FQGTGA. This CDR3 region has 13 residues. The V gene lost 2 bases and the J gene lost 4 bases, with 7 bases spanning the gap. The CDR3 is CASSLGLADTQYF. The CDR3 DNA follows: TGTGCCAGCAGCTTAGGTTTGGCAGATACGCAGTATTTT.

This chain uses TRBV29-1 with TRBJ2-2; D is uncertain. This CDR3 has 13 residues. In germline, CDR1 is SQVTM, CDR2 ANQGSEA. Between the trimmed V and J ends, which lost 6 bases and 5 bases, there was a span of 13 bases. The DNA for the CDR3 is TGCAGCGTACCAAATCCCCTTACCGGGGAGCTGTTTTTT. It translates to CSVPNPLTGELFF.

In DNA form, the CDR3 reads TGTGCCAGCAGTGTAGGACAGGCGAACACTGAAGCTTTCTTT. This gives the protein CASSVGQANTEAFF. J is TRBJ1-1 and V is TRBV27; 7 nucleotides line up with TRBD1. V shed 5 bases and J 1 base; nucleotides not matched to a gene: 4. Germline CDR1 reads MNHEY; CDR2 reads SMNVEV (reference sequence). This CDR3 has 14 residues.

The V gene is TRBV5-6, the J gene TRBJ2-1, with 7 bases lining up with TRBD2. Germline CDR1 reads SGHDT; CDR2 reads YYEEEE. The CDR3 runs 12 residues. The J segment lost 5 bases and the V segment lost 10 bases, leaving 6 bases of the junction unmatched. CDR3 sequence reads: CAGRSGNNEQFF. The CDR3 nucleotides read TGTGCCGGGAGGAGCGGGAACAATGAGCAGTTCTTC.

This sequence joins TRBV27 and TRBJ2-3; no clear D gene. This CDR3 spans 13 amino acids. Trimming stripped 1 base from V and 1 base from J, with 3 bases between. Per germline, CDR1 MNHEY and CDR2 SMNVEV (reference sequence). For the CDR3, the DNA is TGTGCCAGCAGTTTATGGCGCACAGATACGCAGTATTTT. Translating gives CASSLWRTDTQYF.

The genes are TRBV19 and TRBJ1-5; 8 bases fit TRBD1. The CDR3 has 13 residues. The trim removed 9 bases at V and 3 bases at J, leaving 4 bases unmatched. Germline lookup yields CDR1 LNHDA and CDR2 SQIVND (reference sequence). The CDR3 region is CASEGQDNQPQHF. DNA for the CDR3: TGTGCCAGCGAGGGACAGGACAATCAGCCCCAGCATTTT.

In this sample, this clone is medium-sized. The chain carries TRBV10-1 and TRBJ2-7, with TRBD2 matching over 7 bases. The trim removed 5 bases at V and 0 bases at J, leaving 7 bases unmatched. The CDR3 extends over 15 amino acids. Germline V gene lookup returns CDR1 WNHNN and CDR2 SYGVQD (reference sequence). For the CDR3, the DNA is TGCGCCAGCAGTCGGTGGGGGGGGAGCTCCTACGAGCAGTACTTC. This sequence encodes CASSRWGGSSYEQYF.

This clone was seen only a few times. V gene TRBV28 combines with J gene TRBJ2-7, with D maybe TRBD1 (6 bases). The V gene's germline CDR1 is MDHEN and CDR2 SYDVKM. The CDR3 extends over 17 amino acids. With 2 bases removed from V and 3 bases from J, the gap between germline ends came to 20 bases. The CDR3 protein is CASSLDSGTRLGYEQYF. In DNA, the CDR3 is TGTGCCAGCAGTTTAGACTCCGGGACAAGGCTGGGCTACGAGCAGTACTTC.

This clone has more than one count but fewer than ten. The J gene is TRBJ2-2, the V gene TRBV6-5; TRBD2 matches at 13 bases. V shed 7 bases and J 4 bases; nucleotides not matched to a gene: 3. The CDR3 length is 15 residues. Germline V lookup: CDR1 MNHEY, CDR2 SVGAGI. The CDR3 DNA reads TGTGCCAGCACCGGACTAGCGGGAGTCACCGGGGAGCTGTTTTTT. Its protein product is CASTGLAGVTGELFF.

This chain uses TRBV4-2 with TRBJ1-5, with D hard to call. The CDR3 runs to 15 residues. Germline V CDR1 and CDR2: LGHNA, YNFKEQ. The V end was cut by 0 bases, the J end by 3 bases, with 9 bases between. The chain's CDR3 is CASSQELGYNQPQHF. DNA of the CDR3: TGTGCCAGCAGCCAAGAGCTCGGATACAATCAGCCCCAGCATTTT.

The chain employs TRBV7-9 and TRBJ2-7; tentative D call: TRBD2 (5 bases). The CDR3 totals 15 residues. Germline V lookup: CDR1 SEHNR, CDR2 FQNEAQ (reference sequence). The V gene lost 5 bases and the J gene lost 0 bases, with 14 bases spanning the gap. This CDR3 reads CASSLAHGSSYEQYF. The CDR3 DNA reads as TGTGCCAGCAGCCTGGCGCATGGGAGCTCCTACGAGCAGTACTTC.

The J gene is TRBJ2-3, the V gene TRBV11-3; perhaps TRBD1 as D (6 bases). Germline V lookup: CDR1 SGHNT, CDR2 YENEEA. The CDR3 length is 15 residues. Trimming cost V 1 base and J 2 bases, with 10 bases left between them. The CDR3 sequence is CASSLGEGVTDTQYF. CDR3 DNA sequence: TGTGCCAGCAGCTTAGGCGAGGGGGTCACAGATACGCAGTATTTT.

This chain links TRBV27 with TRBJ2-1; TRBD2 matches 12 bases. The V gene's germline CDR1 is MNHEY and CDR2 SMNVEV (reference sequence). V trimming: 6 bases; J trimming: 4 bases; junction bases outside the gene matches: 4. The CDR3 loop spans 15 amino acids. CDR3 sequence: CASSPGLAGYNEQFF. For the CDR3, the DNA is TGTGCCAGCAGCCCCGGACTAGCGGGATACAATGAGCAGTTCTTC.

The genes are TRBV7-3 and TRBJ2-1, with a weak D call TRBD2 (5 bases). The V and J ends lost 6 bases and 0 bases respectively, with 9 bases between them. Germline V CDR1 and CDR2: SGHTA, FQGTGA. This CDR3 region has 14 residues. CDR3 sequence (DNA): TGTGCCAGCAGTTCTGACTACTCCTACAATGAGCAGTTCTTC. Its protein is CASSSDYSYNEQFF.

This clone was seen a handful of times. The CDR3 region has the DNA TGTGCCAGCAGCATGGCCAGGTCTGATTCTGGAAACACCATATATTTT. Its translation: CASSMARSDSGNTIYF. The rearrangement links TRBV21-1 to TRBJ1-3; TRBD1, the D gene given by the table, was not confirmed from the DNA. TRBV21-1 is a recognized pseudogene. The CDR3 covers 16 residues.

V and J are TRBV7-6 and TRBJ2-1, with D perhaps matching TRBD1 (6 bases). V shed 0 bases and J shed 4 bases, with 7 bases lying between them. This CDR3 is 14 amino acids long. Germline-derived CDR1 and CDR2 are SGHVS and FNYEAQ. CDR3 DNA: TGTGCCAGCAGCTTAGCGGACAGATACAATGAGCAGTTCTTC. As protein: CASSLADRYNEQFF.

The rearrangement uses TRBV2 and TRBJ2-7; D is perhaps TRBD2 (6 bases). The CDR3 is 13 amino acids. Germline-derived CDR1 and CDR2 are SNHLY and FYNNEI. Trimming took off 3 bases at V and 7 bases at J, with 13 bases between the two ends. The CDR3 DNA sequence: TGTGCCAGCAGTGAGGCAGGGAGGAGAGAGCAGTACTTC. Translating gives CASSEAGRREQYF.

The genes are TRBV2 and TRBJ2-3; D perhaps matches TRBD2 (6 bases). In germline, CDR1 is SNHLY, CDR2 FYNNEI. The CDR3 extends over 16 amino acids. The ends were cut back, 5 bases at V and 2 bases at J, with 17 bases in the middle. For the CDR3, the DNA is TGTGCCAGCAGTCCTACCGGGAGAGGTTCCACAGATACGCAGTATTTT. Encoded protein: CASSPTGRGSTDTQYF.

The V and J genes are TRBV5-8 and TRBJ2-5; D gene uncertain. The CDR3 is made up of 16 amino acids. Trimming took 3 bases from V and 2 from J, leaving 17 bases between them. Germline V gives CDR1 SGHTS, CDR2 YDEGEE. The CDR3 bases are TGTGCCAGCAGCTCGGAGCCGCCCGGGTGGCAAGAGACCCAGTACTTC. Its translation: CASSSEPPGWQETQYF.

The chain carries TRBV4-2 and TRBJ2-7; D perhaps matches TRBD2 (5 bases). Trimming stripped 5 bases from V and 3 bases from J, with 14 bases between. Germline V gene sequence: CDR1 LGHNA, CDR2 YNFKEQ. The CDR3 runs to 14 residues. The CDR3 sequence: CASSAGSGNYEQYF. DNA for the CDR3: TGTGCCAGCAGCGCTGGGTCGGGGAACTACGAGCAGTACTTC.

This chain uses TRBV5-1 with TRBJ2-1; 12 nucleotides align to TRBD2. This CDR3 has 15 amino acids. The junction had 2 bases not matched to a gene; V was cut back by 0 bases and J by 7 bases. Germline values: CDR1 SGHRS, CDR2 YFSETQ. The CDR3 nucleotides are TGCGCCAGCAGCTTGGGGACTAGCGGGGCAAATGAGCAGTTCTTC. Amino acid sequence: CASSLGTSGANEQFF.

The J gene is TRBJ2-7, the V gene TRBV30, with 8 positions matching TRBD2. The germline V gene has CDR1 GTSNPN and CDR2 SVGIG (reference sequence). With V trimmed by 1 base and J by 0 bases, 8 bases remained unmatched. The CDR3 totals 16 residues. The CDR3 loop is CAWSALGSGGSYEQYF. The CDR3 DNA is TGTGCCTGGAGTGCGCTAGGGAGCGGGGGCTCCTACGAGCAGTACTTC. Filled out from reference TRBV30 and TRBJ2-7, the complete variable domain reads SQTIHQWPATLVQPVGSPLSLECTVEGTSNPNLYWYRQAAGRGLQLLFYSVGIGQISSEVPQNLSASRPQDRQFILSSKKLLLSDSGFYLCAWSALGSGGSYEQYFGPGTRLTVT.